A single sample gave rise to the 7 T cell receptor beta chains below, sequenced in a study of blood T cell repertoires in COVID-19 (TCRdb year 2020). Libraries were built with the immunoSEQ multiplex PCR assay. Entries here come from immuneACCESS through TCRdb and include only in-frame sequences with V and J called. Some clones fail to appear in such tables; in the studies checked, an unresolved V gene covers under half of the shortfall, and the cause of the remainder is unknown. Within this sample are approximately 68,000 clones, with about 89% of them counted one time only. The ten largest clones take up around 13% of the sample. The source material was peripheral blood. These receptors all come from a woman aged 60 to 75 with acute or convalescent COVID-19.

This clone was found a few times. This chain connects TRBV7-9 to TRBJ2-7; 7 bases map to TRBD1. This CDR3 contains 15 residues. V lost 5 bases to trimming and J lost 1 base; unmatched junction nucleotides: 8. CDR1 and CDR2 (germline): SEHNR, FQNEAQ (reference sequence). This CDR3 reads CASSPRTGNSYEQYF. The CDR3 nucleotides read TGTGCCAGCAGCCCCCGGACAGGCAATTCCTACGAGCAGTACTTC.

The chain is built from TRBV13 and TRBJ1-5, with 7 bases aligning to TRBD1. The CDR3 runs to 17 residues. Per germline, CDR1 PRHDT and CDR2 FYEKMQ (reference sequence). Trimming at V came to 0 bases and at J to 0 bases, leaving 5 bases not matched to a gene. CDR3 amino acids: CASSLGEGQYSNQPQHF. CDR3 sequence (DNA): TGTGCCAGCAGCTTAGGAGAGGGACAGTATAGCAATCAGCCCCAGCATTTT. The full variable domain, completed using reference TRBV13 and TRBJ1-5, is AAGVIQSPRHLIKEKRETATLKCYPIPRHDTVYWYQQGPGQDPQFLISFYEKMQSDKGSIPDRFSAQQFSDYHSELNMSSLELGDSALYFCASSLGEGQYSNQPQHFGDGTRLSIL.

This clone was seen a handful of times. The chain employs TRBV10-3 and TRBJ2-2; 9 bases fit TRBD1. V shed 4 bases, J shed 5 bases, and the junction held 14 bases outside the gene matches. Per the germline V gene, CDR1 is ENHRY and CDR2 is SYGVKD. CDR3 length equals 18 residues. In nucleotides, the CDR3 is TGTGCCATCAGTGGAGGCCCCCGCGGGACAGGGTCGACCGGGGAGCTGTTTTTT. This translates into CAISGGPRGTGSTGELFF.

The V call is TRBV19, the J call TRBJ2-7; 7 bases fit TRBD1. In germline, CDR1 is LNHDA, CDR2 SQIVND (reference sequence). V dropped 0 bases and J dropped 4; count of bases not matched to a gene: 6. This CDR3 is built from 15 residues. The CDR3 is CASSIDLRQGYEQYF. The DNA of the CDR3 is TGTGCCAGTAGTATAGATCTGAGACAGGGATACGAGCAGTACTTC.

V usage is TRBV27 and J usage is TRBJ2-7, with 7 bases matching TRBD1. The germline gives CDR1 MNHEY, CDR2 SMNVEV (reference sequence). This CDR3 has 15 residues. Germline trimming cut 6 bases from V and 0 bases from J; bases unmatched to any gene: 8. CDR3: CASRRKDRVSYEQYF. Written as DNA, the CDR3 is TGTGCCAGCAGGCGCAAAGACAGGGTCTCCTACGAGCAGTACTTC.

On this clone: Other DNA sequences in this specimen translate into the identical CDR3. V usage is TRBV3-1 (or the pseudogene TRBV3-2) and J usage is TRBJ1-2; D gene uncertain. The CDR3 covers 15 residues. Germline assignment: CDR1 LGHDT and CDR2 YNNKEL (reference sequence). Between the trimmed V and J ends, which lost 1 base and 2 bases, there was a span of 11 bases. The CDR3 nucleotides are TGTGCCAGCAGCCAAGGTGCCGGAGGGAACTATGGCTACACCTTC. This codes for CASSQGAGGNYGYTF.

The V gene is TRBV5-1, the J gene TRBJ2-2; D unresolved. Germline lookup yields CDR1 SGHRS and CDR2 YFSETQ. V lost 0 bases and J 4 bases, leaving 7 bases between the germline ends. The CDR3 is 14 amino acids. CDR3 loop: CASSLAGTTGELFF. CDR3 nucleotide sequence: TGCGCCAGCAGCTTGGCAGGCACCACCGGGGAGCTGTTTTTT.